This T cell receptor (beta chain) was captured in a study of T cells after yellow fever vaccination. Remarks on this clonotype: What it binds is unknown.

TCRdb redid the calling of the 5' RACE reads with MiXCR, one entry per CDR3 protein. The table records some 340,000 distinct CDR3 sequences, about 11% of them present only once. Notes on the study in general: Subsequent booster samples again held most clones from primary vaccination (roughly 95% CD4, about 85% CD8). CD4 and CD8 compartments shared a small share of clonotypes. Contamination by abundant bulk-population clonotypes could be present in FACS-sorted repertoires.

The CDR3 is 18 residues long. CDR1 MNHEY and CDR2 SVGEGT come from the germline V gene. V lost 6 bases, J lost 10 bases, and 18 bases stayed unmatched. This receptor was taken from a man aged 18 to 29 who received the YFV17D yellow fever vaccine. The sequencing used CD4+ T cells sorted from PBMCs, collected 45 days after the yellow fever booster vaccination. This sequence joins TRBV6-2 or TRBV6-3 and TRBJ2-1, with TRBD2 matching 13 bases. In DNA, the CDR3 is TGTGCCAGCAGCTCCGCAAGACTAGCGGGGGGACGAGGTGGGGAGCAGTTCTTC. Its protein product is CASSSARLAGGRGGEQFF.